This T cell receptor beta chain was identified in a study of T cell responses to AZD1222 COVID-19 vaccine. General study points: An increase in Spike-specific TCR breadth and depth was observed after two AZD1222 doses. The reported proportion of spike-specific TCRs targeting unmutated variant regions was nearly half. Only after the peak T cell response were repertoires sampled. Clonal diversity may have been underestimated, and the donors were mostly white British, with more females than males.

Concerning this clone itself: What it binds is not known.

Generated by immunoSEQ multiplex PCR, the TCRdb table keeps only in-frame clones and is missing some. The sample yields around 140,000 clones, 91% seen once. Germline-derived CDR1 and CDR2 are SGHNT and YYREEE (reference sequence). Trimming took 1 base from V and 6 from J; bases not matched to a gene: 9. The CDR3 runs 15 residues. Source: peripheral blood, taken 28 days after the second AZD1222 dose. This TCR came from an adult who received the AZD1222 COVID-19 vaccine. The rearrangement uses TRBV5-4 and TRBJ2-7; 8 bases agree with TRBD1. CDR3: CASSLRTGTLLEQYF. The CDR3 nucleotides are TGTGCCAGCAGCTTGAGGACAGGGACCCTCCTCGAGCAGTACTTC.